The 5 T cell receptor beta chains presented below share a single source sample, sequenced in a study of blood T cells in healthy people across ages (dated by TCRdb to between 2015 and 2017). Libraries were made using 5' RACE. Sequencing took place on an Illumina HiSeq 2500. A second PCR of about 6 to 11 cycles was performed with a sample-barcoded 5' primer and a J-beta primer mix. TCRdb reprocessed the public reads (quality trimming at Q25 with fastp, clone calling with MiXCR) and kept in-frame beta chains. CDR3 protein duplicates are merged, each entry listing the most common genes and DNA. The sample records roughly 800,000 distinct CDR3 sequences, around 24% of which are singletons. The ten top clones hold around 2.9% of the sample. In addition, the sample was reused for a study of T cells of mothers and their children.

Sequenced material: blood. All receptors derive from a boy younger than 18 in good health.

This clonotype was detected a few times. This chain uses TRBV7-2 with TRBJ2-1; tentative D call: TRBD2 (6 bases). Looked up from germline, CDR1 is SGHTA and CDR2 is FQGNSA. Trimming cost V 5 bases and J 0 bases, with 14 bases left between them. The CDR3 runs 16 residues. CDR3: CASSPQGRSSYNEQFF. CDR3 coding DNA: TGTGCCAGCAGCCCCCAAGGGAGGAGCTCCTACAATGAGCAGTTCTTC.

This clonotype was seen a handful of times. This sequence joins TRBV2 and TRBJ2-1; tentatively, D is TRBD1 (6 bases). Deletions cut 7 bases from V and 4 bases from J, with 14 bases between. Germline V gene data show CDR1 as SNHLY and CDR2 as FYNNEI. The CDR3 is made up of 14 amino acids. CDR3 sequence: CASKMRGQYNEQFF. The CDR3 DNA reads TGTGCCAGCAAGATGAGGGGACAATACAATGAGCAGTTCTTC.

The gene calls are TRBV29-1 and TRBJ1-1; maybe TRBD1 (6 bases). The V gene's germline CDR1 is SQVTM and CDR2 ANQGSEA. V lost 5 bases to trimming and J lost 5 bases, with 12 bases between them. The CDR3 has 12 residues. The CDR3 nucleotides read TGCAGCGTTTCGGACAGTCTGACTGAAGCTTTCTTT. Translated: CSVSDSLTEAFF.

The chain carries TRBV12-3 or TRBV12-4 and TRBJ1-2; D perhaps matches TRBD1 (6 bases). CDR3 length: 14 amino acids. Trimming cost V 7 bases and J 11 bases, with 23 bases left between them. The CDR3, as DNA: TGTGCCAGCATCTTCAACGGGCAGGGGAACGGTTACACCTTC. Protein product: CASIFNGQGNGYTF.

This clonotype was counted at least ten times. The rearrangement links TRBV15 to TRBJ2-5, with TRBD2 as a possible D gene (5 bases). The CDR3 contains 15 residues. Germline V CDR1 and CDR2: LNHNV, YYDKDF (reference sequence). The V and J ends lost 0 bases and 4 bases respectively, with 12 bases between them. The CDR3 DNA reads as TGTGCCACCAGCAGAGATTCTGGGGAGCGAGAGACCCAGTACTTC. It encodes CATSRDSGERETQYF.